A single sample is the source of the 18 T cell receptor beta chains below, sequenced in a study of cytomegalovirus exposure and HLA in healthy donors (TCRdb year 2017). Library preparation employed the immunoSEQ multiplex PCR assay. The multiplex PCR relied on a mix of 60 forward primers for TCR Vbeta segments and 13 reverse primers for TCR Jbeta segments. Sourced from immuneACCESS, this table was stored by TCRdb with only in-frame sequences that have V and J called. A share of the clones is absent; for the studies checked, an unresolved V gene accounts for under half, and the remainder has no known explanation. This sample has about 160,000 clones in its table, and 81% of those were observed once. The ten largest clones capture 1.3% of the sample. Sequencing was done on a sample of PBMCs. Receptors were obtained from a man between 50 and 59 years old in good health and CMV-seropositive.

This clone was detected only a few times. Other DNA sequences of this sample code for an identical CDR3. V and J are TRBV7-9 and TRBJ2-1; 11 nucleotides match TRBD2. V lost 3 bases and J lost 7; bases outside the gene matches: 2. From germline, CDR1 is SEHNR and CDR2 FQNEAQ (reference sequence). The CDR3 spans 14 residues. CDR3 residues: CASSFLAGGNEQFF. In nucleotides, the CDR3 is TGTGCCAGCAGCTTCCTAGCGGGAGGTAATGAGCAGTTCTTC.

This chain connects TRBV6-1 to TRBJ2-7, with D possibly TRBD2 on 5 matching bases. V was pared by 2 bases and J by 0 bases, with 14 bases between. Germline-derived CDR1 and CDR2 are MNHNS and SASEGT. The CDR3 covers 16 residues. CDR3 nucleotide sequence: TGTGCCAGCAGTGAAAATCCCTGGAGGAGCTCCTACGAGCAGTACTTC. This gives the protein CASSENPWRSSYEQYF.

DNA of the CDR3: TGTGCCAGCAGACCCCCCGGGACTAGTGGAACAGATACGCAGTATTTT. Its protein product is CASRPPGTSGTDTQYF. The chain carries TRBV9 and TRBJ2-3; 8 bases align to TRBD2. There are 16 residues in the CDR3. V dropped 5 bases and J dropped 3; count of bases not matched to a gene: 11. Germline loops: CDR1 SGDLS, CDR2 YYNGEE.

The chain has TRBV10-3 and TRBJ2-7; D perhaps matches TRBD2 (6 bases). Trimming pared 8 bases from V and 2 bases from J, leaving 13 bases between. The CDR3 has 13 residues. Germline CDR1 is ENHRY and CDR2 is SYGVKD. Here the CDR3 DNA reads TGTGCCATCTTAGCGGAAGACGCCTACGAGCAGTACTTC. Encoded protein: CAILAEDAYEQYF.

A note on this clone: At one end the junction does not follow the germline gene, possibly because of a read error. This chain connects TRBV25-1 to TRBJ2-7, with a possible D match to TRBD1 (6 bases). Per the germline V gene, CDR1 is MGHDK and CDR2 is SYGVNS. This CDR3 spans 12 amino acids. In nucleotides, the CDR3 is TGTGCCACCTCGACAGGAATCTACGGGCAGTACTTC. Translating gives CATSTGIYGQYF.

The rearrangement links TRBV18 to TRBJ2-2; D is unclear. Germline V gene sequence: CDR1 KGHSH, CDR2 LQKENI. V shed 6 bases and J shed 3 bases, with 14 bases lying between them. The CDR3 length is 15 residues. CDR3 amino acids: CASSRPVVHTGELFF. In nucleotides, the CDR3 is TGTGCCAGCTCGCGGCCCGTGGTCCACACCGGGGAGCTGTTTTTT.

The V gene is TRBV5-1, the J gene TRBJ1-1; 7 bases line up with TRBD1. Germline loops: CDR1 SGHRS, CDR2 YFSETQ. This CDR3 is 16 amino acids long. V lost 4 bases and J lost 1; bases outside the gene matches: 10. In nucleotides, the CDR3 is TGCGCCAGCAGCCCCGACGGACAGGCCGGGAACACTGAAGCTTTCTTT. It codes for CASSPDGQAGNTEAFF.

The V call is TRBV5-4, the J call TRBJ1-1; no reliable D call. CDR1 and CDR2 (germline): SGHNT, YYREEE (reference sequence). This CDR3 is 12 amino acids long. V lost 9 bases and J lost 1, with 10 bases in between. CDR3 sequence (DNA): TGTGCCACGGCCCGACAGAACACTGAAGCTTTCTTT. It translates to CATARQNTEAFF.

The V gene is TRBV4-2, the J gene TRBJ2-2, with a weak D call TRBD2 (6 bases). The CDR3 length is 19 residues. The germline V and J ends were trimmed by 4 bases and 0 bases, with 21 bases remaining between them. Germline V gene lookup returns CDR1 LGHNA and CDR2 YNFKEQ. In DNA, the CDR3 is TGTGCCAGCAGCCCCCAACCCCAGCGGGCCGCCTCGAACACCGGGGAGCTGTTTTTT. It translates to CASSPQPQRAASNTGELFF.

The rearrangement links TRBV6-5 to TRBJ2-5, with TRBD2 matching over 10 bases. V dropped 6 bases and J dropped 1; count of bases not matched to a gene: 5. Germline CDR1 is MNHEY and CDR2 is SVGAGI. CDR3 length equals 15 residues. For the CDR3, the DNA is TGTGCCAGCAGGGGAGCGGGGGGGAGCCAAGAGACCCAGTACTTC. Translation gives CASRGAGGSQETQYF.

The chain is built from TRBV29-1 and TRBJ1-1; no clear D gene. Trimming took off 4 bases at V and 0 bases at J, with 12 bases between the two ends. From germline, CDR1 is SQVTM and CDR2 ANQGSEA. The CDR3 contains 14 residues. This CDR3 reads CSVGVTRMNTEAFF. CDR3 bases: TGCAGCGTTGGGGTGACACGAATGAACACTGAAGCTTTCTTT.

The CDR3 protein is CASSRGQGAGGYTF. The CDR3 DNA sequence: TGCGCCAGCAGCAGGGGACAGGGGGCCGGGGGCTACACCTTC. V and J are TRBV5-1 and TRBJ1-2; TRBD1 agrees at 12 bases. Per germline, CDR1 SGHRS and CDR2 YFSETQ. V gave up 4 bases and J gave up 8 bases; unmatched junction bases: 6. This CDR3 comprises 14 residues.

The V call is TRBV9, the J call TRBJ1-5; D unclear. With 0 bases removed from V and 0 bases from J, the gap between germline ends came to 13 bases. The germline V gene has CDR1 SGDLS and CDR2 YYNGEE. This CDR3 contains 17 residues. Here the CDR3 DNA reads TGTGCCAGCAGCGTAGGAGAAAGGCTAGATAGCAATCAGCCCCAGCATTTT. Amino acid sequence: CASSVGERLDSNQPQHF. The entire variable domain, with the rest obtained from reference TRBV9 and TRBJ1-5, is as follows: DSGVTQTPKHLITATGQRVTLRCSPRSGDLSVYWYQQSLDQGLQFLIQYYNGEERAKGNILERFSAQQFPDLHSELNLSSLELGDSALYFCASSVGERLDSNQPQHFGDGTRLSIL.

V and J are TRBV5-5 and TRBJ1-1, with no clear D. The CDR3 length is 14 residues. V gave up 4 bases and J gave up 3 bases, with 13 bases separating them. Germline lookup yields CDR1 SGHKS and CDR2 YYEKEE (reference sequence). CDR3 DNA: TGTGCCAGCAGCACACTCGACACCTACACTGAAGCTTTCTTT. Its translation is CASSTLDTYTEAFF.

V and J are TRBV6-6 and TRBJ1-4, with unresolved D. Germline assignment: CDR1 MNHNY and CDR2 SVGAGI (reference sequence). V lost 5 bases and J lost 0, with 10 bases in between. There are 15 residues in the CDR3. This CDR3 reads CASSPPFATNEKLFF. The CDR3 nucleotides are TGTGCCAGCAGTCCCCCTTTCGCAACTAATGAAAAACTGTTTTTT.

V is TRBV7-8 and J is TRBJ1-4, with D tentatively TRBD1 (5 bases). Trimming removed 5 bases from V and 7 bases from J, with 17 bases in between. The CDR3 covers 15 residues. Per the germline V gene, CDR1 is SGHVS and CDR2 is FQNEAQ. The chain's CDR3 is CASSLQVRQGEKLFF. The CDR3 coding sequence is TGTGCCAGCAGCCTACAGGTCCGTCAAGGTGAAAAACTGTTTTTT. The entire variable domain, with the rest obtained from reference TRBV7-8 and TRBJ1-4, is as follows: GAGVSQSPRYKVAKRGQDVALRCDPISGHVSLFWYQQALGQGPEFLTYFQNEAQLDKSGLPSDRFFAERPEGSVSTLKIQRTQQEDSAVYLCASSLQVRQGEKLFFGSGTQLSVL.

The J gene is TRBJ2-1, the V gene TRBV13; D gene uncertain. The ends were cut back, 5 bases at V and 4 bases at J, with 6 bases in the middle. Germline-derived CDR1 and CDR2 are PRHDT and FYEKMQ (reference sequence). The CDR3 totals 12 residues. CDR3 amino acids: CASSQLYNEQFF. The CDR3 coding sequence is TGTGCCAGCAGCCAACTTTACAATGAGCAGTTCTTC.

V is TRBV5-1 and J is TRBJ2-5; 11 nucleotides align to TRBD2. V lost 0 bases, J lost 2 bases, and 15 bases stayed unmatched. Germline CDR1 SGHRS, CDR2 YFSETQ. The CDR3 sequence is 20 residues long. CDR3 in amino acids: CASSLGGTSGTFGLQETQYF. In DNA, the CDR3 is TGCGCCAGCAGCTTGGGGGGGACTAGCGGTACTTTCGGGTTACAAGAGACCCAGTACTTC.